These T cell receptor beta chains were read from a single sample in a study of T cells in Graves' hyperthyroidism and ophthalmopathy. Each CDR3 protein is one row after TCRdb ran MiXCR on the multiplex PCR reads. This table has approximately 380,000 distinct CDR3 sequences, roughly 13% appearing once. Sequencing was performed on blood. These receptors came from a man aged 45 to 65 with Graves' ophthalmopathy. The CDR3 runs from the conserved cysteine through the conserved F or W. A D gene is named only where the DNA matches it firmly. Clone size appears in some rows only: once, few, many, or a class for an expanded clone.

v_call	clone_size	d_call	j_call	cdr3_aa	cdr3_nt
TRBV27	many	.	TRBJ2-1	CASRPIEALDHNEQFF	TGTGCCAGCAGACCAATTGAGGCCCTAGACCACAATGAGCAGTTCTTC
TRBV2	many	.	TRBJ2-5	CASSLRAVQETQYF	TGTGCCAGCAGCCTCCGGGCAGTCCAAGAGACCCAGTACTTC
TRBV20-1	.	.	TRBJ2-1	CSASDNLESNEQFF	TGCAGTGCTAGTGACAATCTGGAGAGCAATGAGCAGTTCTTC
TRBV19	.	.	TRBJ2-5	CASSRGRETQYF	TGTGCCAGTAGCAGGGGCCGGGAGACCCAGTACTTC
TRBV19	.	.	TRBJ1-1	CASSMSWSTEAFF	TGTGCCAGTAGTATGTCTTGGAGCACTGAAGCTTTCTTT
TRBV7-9	many	.	TRBJ2-7	CASTSPGERHEQYF	TGTGCCAGCACCTCCCCCGGCGAGAGACACGAGCAGTACTTC
TRBV27	few	TRBD2	TRBJ2-1	CASSLRGLANEQFF	TGTGCCAGCAGTCTACGGGGACTAGCGAATGAGCAGTTCTTC
TRBV12-3/TRBV12-4	few	.	TRBJ2-1	CASSLDAGIYNEQFF	TGTGCCAGCAGTTTAGATGCGGGAATCTACAATGAGCAGTTCTTC
TRBV9	few	.	TRBJ2-2	CASSALQGPGELFF	TGTGCCAGCAGCGCATTACAGGGTCCCGGGGAGCTGTTTTTT
TRBV15	few	.	TRBJ1-1	CATSRDEGTTEAFF	TGTGCCACCAGCAGAGATGAGGGGACCACTGAAGCTTTCTTT
TRBV10-3	few	.	TRBJ1-6	CAIRPGTNSPLHF	TGTGCCATCAGACCCGGGACTAATTCACCCCTCCACTTT
TRBV6-2/TRBV6-3	few	TRBD2	TRBJ2-3	CASLRGSKDTQYF	TGTGCCAGCTTGCGGGGGAGCAAAGATACGCAGTATTTT
TRBV7-9	few	TRBD1	TRBJ2-2	CASSPQGAAGELFF	TGTGCCAGCAGCCCTCAGGGGGCCGCCGGGGAGCTGTTTTTT
TRBV20-1	few	.	TRBJ2-7	CSASGIGSPGEQYF	TGCAGTGCTAGTGGGATCGGGAGCCCGGGGGAGCAGTACTTC
TRBV5-1	many	TRBD2	TRBJ2-1	CASSPRGGSSVVINEQFF	TGCGCCAGCAGCCCTCGGGGGGGTTCTAGCGTTGTCATCAATGAGCAGTTCTTC
TRBV12-3/TRBV12-4	.	.	TRBJ2-4	CASSLTPGGLQYF	TGTGCCAGCAGTTTAACACCCGGGGGGCTTCAGTACTTC
TRBV2	many	.	TRBJ1-1	CASSERSVGRSGTEAFF	TGTGCCAGCAGTGAAAGGAGCGTAGGGAGGAGTGGCACTGAAGCTTTCTTT
TRBV29-1	many	.	TRBJ2-7	CSVSRGPYEQYF	TGCAGCGTGTCCAGGGGTCCCTACGAGCAGTACTTC